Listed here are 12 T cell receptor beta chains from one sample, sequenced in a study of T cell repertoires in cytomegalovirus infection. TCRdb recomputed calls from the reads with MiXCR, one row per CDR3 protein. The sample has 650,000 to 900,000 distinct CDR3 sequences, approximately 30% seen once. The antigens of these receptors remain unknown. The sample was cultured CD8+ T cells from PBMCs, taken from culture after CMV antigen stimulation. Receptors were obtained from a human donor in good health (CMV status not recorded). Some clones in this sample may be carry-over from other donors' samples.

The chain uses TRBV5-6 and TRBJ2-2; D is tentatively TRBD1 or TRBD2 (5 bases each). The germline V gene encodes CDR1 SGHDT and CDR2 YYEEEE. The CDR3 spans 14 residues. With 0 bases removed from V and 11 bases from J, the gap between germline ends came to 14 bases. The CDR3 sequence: CASSLVNTGTELFF. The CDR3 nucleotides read TGTGCCAGCAGCTTGGTGAACACCGGGACCGAGCTGTTTTTT.

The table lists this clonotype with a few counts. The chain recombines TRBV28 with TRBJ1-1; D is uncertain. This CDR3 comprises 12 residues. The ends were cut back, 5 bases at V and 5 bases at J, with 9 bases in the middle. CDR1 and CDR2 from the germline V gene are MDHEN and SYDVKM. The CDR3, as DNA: TGTGCCAGCAGTGTCGAAGGTACTGAAGCTTTCTTT. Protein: CASSVEGTEAFF.

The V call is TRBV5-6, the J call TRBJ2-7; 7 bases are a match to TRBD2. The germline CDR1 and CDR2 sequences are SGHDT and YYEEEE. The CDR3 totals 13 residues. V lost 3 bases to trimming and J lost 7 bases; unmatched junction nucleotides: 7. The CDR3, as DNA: TGTGCCAGCAGCTCGGCTCCCGGGAGGGAGCAGTACGTC. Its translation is CASSSAPGREQYV.

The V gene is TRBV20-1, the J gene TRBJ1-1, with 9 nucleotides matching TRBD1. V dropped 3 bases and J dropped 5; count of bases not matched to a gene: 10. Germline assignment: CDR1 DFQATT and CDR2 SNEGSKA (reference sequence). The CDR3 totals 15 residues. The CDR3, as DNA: TGCAGTGCTAGTTCGGACAGGGGAAGGCTAACTGAAGCTTTCTTT. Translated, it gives CSASSDRGRLTEAFF.

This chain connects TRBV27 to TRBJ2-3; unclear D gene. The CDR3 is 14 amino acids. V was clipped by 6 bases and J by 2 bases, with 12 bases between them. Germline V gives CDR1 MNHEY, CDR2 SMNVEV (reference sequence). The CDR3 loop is CASSRESFTDTQYF. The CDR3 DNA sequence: TGTGCCAGCAGCCGAGAGTCTTTCACAGATACGCAGTATTTT.

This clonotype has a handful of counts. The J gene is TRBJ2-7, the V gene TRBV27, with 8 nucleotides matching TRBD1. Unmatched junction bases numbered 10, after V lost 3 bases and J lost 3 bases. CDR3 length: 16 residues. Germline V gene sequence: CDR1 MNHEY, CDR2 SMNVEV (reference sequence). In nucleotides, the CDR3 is TGTGCCAGCAGTTTGGTCGGACAGGGATACCTCTACGAGCAGTACGTC. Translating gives CASSLVGQGYLYEQYV.

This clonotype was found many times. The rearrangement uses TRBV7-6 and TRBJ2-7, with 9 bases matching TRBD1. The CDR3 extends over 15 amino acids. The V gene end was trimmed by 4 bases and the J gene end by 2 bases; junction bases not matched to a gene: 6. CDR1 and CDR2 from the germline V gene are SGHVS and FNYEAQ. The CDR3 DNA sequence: TGTGCCAGCAGCTCAATCGGGACAGGGCCCTACGAGCAGTACTTC. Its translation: CASSSIGTGPYEQYF.

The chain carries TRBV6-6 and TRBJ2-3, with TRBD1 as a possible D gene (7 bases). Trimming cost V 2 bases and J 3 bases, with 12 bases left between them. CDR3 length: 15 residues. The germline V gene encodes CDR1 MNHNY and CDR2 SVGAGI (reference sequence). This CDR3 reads CASSYVRGATDTQYF. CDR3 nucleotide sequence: TGTGCCAGCAGTTACGTCAGGGGGGCGACAGATACGCAGTATTTT.

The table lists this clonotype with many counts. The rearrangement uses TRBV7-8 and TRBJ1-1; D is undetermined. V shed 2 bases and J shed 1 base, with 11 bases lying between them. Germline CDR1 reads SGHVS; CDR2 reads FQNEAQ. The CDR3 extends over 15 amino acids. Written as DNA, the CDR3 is TGTGCCAGCAGCTTACTACGGGTAACGAACACTGAAGCTTTCTTT. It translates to CASSLLRVTNTEAFF.

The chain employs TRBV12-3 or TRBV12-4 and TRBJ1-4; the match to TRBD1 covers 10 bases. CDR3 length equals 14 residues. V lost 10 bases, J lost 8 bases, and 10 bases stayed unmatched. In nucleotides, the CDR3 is TGTGCCAACAGGTGGACAGGGGGTCACGAAAAACTGTTTTTT. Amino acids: CANRWTGGHEKLFF.

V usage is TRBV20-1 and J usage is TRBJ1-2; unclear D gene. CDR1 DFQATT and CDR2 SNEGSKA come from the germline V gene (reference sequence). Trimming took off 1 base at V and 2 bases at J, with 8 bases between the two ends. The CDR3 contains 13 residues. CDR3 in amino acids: CSARVVPNYGYTF. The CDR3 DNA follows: TGCAGTGCTAGAGTAGTTCCCAACTATGGCTACACCTTC.

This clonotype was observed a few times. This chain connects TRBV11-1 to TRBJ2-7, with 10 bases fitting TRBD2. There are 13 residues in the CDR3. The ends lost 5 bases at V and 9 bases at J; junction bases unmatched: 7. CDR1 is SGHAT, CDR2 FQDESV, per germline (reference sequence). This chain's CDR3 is CASSNGLAAMQYF. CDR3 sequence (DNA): TGTGCCAGCAGCAACGGACTAGCGGCGATGCAGTACTTC.